This entry is about one T cell receptor beta chain. Its antigen is undetermined. In the source study's methods: The detection floor for productive clonotype frequency was 2.59 x 10-5. The table came from immunoSEQ multiplex PCR; TCRdb's copy has only in-frame clones and leaves some out. Clone size and V and J calls were adopted from that table, with D and trimming inferred from the DNA. Seen here are roughly 23,000 clones, over 70% observed once, and the top ten hold roughly 0.41%. The data were taken from a study of STAT5B mutations in CD4+ large granular lymphocyte leukemia. About the study: Among healthy controls, a particular HLA allele went with more CDR3 'QG' motifs.

Study-level points and caveats: Higher CD4+ than CD8+ T-LGLL clonality might reflect small sample size.

This sequence originates from a human donor in good health. The sequenced material came from CD4+ T cells from blood buffy coats.

CDR3 nucleotides: TGCAGCGTTGCTAGGACAGGGTCGGACGAGCAGTACTTC. Protein sequence: CSVARTGSDEQYF. This sequence joins TRBV29-1 and TRBJ2-7, with 8 bases that match TRBD1. Germline CDR1 SQVTM, CDR2 ANQGSEA. This CDR3 spans 13 amino acids. The trim removed 4 bases at V and 5 bases at J, leaving 7 bases unmatched.